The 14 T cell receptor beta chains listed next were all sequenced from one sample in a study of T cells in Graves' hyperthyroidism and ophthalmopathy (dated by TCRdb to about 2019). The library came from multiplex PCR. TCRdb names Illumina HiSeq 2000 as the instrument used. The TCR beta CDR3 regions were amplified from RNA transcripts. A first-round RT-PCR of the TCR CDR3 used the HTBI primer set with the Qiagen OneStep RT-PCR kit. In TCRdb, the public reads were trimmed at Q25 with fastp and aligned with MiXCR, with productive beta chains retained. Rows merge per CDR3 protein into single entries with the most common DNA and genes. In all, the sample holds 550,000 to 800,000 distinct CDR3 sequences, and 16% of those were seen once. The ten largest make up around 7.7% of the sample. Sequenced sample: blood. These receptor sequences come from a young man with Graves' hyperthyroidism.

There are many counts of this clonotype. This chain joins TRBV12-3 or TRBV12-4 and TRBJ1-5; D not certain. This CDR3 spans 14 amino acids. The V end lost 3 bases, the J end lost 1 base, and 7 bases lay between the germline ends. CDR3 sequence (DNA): TGTGCCAGCAGTTTCAGGATGAGCAATCAGCCCCAGCATTTT. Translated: CASSFRMSNQPQHF.

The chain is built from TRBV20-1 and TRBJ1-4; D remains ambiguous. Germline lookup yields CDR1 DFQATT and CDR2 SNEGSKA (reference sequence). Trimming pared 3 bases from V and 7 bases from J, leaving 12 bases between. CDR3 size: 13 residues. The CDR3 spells CSASITRGEKLFF. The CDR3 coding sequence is TGCAGTGCTAGTATAACACGCGGTGAAAAACTGTTTTTT.

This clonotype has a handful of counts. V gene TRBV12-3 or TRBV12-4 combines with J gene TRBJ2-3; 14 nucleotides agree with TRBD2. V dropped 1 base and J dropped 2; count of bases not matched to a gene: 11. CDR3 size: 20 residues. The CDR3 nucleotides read TGTGCCAGCAGTTTAGGGACTAGCGGGAGGAATTACCGATACACAGATACGCAGTATTTT. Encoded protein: CASSLGTSGRNYRYTDTQYF.

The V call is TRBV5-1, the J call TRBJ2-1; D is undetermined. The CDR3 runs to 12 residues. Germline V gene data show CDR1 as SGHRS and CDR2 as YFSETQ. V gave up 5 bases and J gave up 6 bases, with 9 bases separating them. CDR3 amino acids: CASRYPGNEQFF. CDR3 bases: TGCGCCAGCAGATATCCGGGCAATGAGCAGTTCTTC.

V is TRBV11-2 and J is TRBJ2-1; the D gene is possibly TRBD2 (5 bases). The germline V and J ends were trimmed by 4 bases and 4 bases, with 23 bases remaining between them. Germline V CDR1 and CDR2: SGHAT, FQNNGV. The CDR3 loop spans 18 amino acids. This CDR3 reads CASSSNTGVGIIYNEQFF. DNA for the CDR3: TGTGCCAGCAGCTCGAACACCGGGGTTGGGATAATATACAATGAGCAGTTCTTC. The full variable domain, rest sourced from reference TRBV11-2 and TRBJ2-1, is EAGVAQSPRYKIIEKRQSVAFWCNPISGHATLYWYQQILGQGPKLLIQFQNNGVVDDSQLPKDRFSAERLKGVDSTLKIQPAKLEDSAVYLCASSSNTGVGIIYNEQFFGPGTRLTVL.

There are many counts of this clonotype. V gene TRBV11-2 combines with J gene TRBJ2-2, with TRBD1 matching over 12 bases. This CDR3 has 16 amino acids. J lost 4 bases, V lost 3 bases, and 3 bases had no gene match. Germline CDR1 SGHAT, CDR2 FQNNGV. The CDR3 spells CASSLGQGALTGELFF. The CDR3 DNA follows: TGTGCCAGCAGCTTGGGACAGGGGGCGCTCACCGGGGAGCTGTTTTTT.

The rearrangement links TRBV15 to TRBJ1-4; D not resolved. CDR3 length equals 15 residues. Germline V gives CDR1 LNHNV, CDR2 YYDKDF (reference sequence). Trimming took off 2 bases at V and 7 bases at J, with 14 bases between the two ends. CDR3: CATSRNDGEGEKLFF. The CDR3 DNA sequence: TGTGCCACCAGCAGAAACGACGGCGAAGGTGAAAAACTGTTTTTT.

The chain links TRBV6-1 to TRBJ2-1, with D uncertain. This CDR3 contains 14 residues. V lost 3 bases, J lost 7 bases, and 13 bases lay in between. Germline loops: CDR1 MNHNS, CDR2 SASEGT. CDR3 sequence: CASSEAYPGNEQFF. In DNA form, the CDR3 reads TGTGCCAGCAGTGAGGCCTACCCTGGGAATGAGCAGTTCTTC.

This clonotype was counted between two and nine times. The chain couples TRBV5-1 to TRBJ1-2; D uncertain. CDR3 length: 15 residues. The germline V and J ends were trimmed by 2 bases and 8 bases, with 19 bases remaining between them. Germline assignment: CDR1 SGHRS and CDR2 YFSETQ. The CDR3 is CASSLILSAEVGYTF. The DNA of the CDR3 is TGCGCCAGCAGCTTAATACTATCGGCAGAGGTCGGCTACACCTTC.

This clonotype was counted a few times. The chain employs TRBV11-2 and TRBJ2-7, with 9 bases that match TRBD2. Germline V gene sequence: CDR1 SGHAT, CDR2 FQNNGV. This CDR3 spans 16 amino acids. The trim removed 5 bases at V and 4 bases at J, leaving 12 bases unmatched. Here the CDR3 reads CASSPWRGGPRYEQYF. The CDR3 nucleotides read TGTGCCAGCAGCCCTTGGCGGGGGGGCCCCAGGTACGAGCAGTACTTC.

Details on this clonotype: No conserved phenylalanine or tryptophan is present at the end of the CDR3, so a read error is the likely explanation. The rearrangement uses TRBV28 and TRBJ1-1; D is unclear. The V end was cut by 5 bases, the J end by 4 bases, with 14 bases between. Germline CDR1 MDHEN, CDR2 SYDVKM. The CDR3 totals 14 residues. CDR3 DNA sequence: TGTGCCAGCAGTCCACAGCAAAAGGGCACTGAAGCTTTCTTA. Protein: CASSPQQKGTEAFL.

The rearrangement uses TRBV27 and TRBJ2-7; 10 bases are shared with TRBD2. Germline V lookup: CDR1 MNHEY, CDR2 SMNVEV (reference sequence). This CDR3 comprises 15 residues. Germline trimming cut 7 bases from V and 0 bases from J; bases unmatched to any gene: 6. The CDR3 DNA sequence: TGTGCCAGCACGGCTAGCGGGAGTCCCTCCTACGAGCAGTACTTC. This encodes CASTASGSPSYEQYF.

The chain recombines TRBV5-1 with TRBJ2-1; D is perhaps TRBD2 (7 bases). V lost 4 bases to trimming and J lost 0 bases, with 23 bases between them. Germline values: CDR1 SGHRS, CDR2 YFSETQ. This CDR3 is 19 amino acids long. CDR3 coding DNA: TGCGCCAGCAGCCCCCGAGTAGGGGGAGGGCCGAGCTCCTACAATGAGCAGTTCTTC. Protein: CASSPRVGGGPSSYNEQFF.

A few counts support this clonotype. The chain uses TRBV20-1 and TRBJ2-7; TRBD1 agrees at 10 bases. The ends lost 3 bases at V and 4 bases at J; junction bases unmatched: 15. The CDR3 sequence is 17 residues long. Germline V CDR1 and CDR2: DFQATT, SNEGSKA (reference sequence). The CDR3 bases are TGCAGTGCTAGGGACCTCCGCGGACAGGGGGACAGGTACGAGCAGTACTTC. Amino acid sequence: CSARDLRGQGDRYEQYF.